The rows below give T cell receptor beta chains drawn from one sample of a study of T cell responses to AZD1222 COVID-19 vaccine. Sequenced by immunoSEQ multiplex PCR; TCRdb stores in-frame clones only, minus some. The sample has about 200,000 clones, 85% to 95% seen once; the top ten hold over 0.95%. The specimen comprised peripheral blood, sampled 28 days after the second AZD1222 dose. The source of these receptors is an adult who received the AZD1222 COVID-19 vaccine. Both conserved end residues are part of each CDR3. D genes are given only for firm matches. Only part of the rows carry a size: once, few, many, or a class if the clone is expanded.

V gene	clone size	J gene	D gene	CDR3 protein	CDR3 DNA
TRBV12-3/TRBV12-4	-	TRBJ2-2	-	CASSLTTGELFF	TGTGCCAGCAGTTTAACCACCGGGGAGCTGTTTTTT
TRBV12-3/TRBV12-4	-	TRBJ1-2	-	CASSPQIYGYTF	TGTGCCAGCAGTCCACAAATCTATGGCTACACCTTC
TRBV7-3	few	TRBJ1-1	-	CASSLLGNTEAFF	TGTGCCAGCAGCTTACTAGGGAACACTGAAGCTTTCTTT
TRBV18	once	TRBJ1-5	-	CASSPGGRESQHF	TGTGCCAGCTCACCCGGCGGGAGGGAATCCCAGCATTTT
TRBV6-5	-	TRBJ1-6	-	CASGSSYNSPLHF	TGTGCCAGCGGGAGCTCCTATAATTCACCCCTCCACTTT
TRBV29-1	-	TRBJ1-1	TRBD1	CSVGTGALTEAFF	TGCAGCGTTGGGACAGGGGCCCTCACTGAAGCTTTCTTT
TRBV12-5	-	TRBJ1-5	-	CASGLVPGPNQPQHF	TGTGCTAGTGGTTTGGTCCCAGGGCCCAATCAGCCCCAGCATTTT
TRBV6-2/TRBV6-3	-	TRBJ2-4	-	CASSHPGRQTKNIQYF	TGTGCCAGCAGCCACCCCGGTCGACAGACCAAAAACATTCAGTACTTC
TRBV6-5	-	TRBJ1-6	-	CASSYAYNSPLHF	TGTGCCAGCAGTTACGCATATAATTCACCCCTCCACTTT
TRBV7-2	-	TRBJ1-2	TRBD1	CASSSSGGSYGYTF	TGTGCCAGCAGCTCCTCAGGGGGAAGCTATGGCTACACCTTC
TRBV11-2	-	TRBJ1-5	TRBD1	CASSPGGRFGNQPQHF	TGTGCCAGCAGCCCAGGGGGCAGGTTCGGCAATCAGCCCCAGCATTTT
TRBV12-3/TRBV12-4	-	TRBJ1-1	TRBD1	CASSNYRGQEAFF	TGTGCCAGCAGTAACTACAGGGGGCAAGAAGCTTTCTTT
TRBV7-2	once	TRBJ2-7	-	CASSSRDGLSREQYF	TGTGCCAGCAGCTCCCGGGACGGTCTATCACGCGAGCAGTACTTC
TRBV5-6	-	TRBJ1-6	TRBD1	CASRDRTLVALHF	TGTGCCAGCAGGGACAGGACGCTTGTGGCCCTCCACTTT
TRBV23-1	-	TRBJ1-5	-	CASSQKGGVYQPQHF	TGCGCCAGCAGTCAAAAGGGGGGCGTTTATCAGCCCCAGCATTTT
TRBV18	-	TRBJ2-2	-	CASSPRANTGELFF	TGTGCCAGCTCACCTAGGGCGAACACCGGGGAGCTGTTTTTT
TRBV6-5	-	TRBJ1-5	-	CASSYPTGVRNQPQHF	TGTGCCAGCAGTTACCCCACGGGGGTTCGCAATCAGCCCCAGCATTTT
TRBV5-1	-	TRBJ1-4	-	CASSLEGNGEKLFF	TGCGCCAGCAGCTTGGAAGGGAATGGCGAAAAACTGTTTTTT
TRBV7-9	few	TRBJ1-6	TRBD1	CAVQGANNSPLHF	TGTGCCGTACAGGGGGCCAATAATTCACCCCTCCACTTT
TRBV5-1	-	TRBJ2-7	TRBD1	CASSLIPGQGYEQYF	TGCGCCAGCAGCCTAATACCGGGACAGGGTTACGAGCAGTACTTC
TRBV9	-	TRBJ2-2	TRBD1	CASSGGTGGAGTGELFF	TGTGCCAGCAGCGGCGGGACAGGGGGCGCCGGCACCGGGGAGCTGTTTTTT
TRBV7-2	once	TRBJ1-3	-	CASSLEPGSPGNTIYF	TGTGCCAGCAGCTTAGAGCCGGGCTCACCCGGAAACACCATATATTTT
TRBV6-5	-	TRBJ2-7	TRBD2	CASTAGDSYEQYF	TGTGCCAGCACAGCGGGGGACTCCTACGAGCAGTACTTC
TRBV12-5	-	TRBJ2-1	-	CASGLLGSHNEQFF	TGTGCTAGTGGTCTCCTGGGGTCCCACAATGAGCAGTTCTTC
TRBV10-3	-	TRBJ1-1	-	CAISVTGNTEAFF	TGTGCCATCAGTGTGACAGGGAACACTGAAGCTTTCTTT
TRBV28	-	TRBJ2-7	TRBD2	CASRSLWGGVTYEQYF	TGTGCCAGCAGATCCCTGTGGGGGGGGGTTACCTACGAGCAGTACTTC
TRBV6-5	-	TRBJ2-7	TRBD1	CATWTGPAYEQYF	TGTGCCACCTGGACAGGTCCTGCCTACGAGCAGTACTTC
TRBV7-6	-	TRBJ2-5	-	CASSFRVLTQETQYF	TGTGCCAGCAGCTTTCGAGTCTTGACCCAAGAGACCCAGTACTTC
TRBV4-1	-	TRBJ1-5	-	CASSQGTLNQPQHF	TGCGCCAGCAGCCAAGGGACCTTAAATCAGCCCCAGCATTTT
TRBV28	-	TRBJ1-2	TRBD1	CASSSPGQGGYGYTF	TGTGCCAGCAGTTCGCCGGGACAGGGAGGCTATGGCTACACCTTC
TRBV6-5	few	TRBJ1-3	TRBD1	CASSYSSGTGSNTIYF	TGTGCCAGCAGTTACTCGAGCGGGACAGGCTCAAACACCATATATTTT
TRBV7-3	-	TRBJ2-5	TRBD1	CASSLRTGSQETQYF	TGTGCCAGCAGTCTACGGACAGGGTCCCAAGAGACCCAGTACTTC
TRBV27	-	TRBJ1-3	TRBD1	CASSVQGTGNTIYF	TGTGCCAGCAGTGTACAGGGGACCGGAAACACCATATATTTT
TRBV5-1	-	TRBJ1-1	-	CASKWAPGQGTLNTEAFF	TGCGCCAGCAAATGGGCCCCGGGACAAGGGACCTTGAACACTGAAGCTTTCTTT
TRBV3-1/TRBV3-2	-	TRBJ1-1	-	CASSQDTNGTCWEGEADTEAFF	TGTGCCAGCAGCCAAGACACTAACGGGACATGTTGGGAGGGTGAGGCGGACACTGAAGCTTTCTTT
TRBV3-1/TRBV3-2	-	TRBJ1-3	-	CASSQAVLSGNTIYF	TGTGCCAGCAGCCAAGCAGTGCTCTCTGGAAACACCATATATTTT
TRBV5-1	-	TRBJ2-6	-	CASFDSFSGANVLTF	TGCGCCAGCTTCGACTCGTTCTCTGGGGCCAACGTCCTGACTTTC
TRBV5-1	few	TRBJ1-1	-	CASSLGDTEAFF	TGCGCCAGCAGCTTGGGGGATACTGAAGCTTTCTTT
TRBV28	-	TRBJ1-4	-	CASSLGGMANEKLFF	TGTGCCAGCTCGCTCGGGGGGATGGCTAATGAAAAACTGTTTTTT
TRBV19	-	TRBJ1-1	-	CASERGNTEAFF	TGTGCCAGTGAGAGGGGTAACACTGAAGCTTTCTTT
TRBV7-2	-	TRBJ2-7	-	CASSLPATGGPSYEQYF	TGTGCCAGCAGCTTACCCGCGACTGGGGGGCCGTCCTACGAGCAGTACTTC
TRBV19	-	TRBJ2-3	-	CASSANPRGTQYF	TGTGCCAGTAGTGCAAATCCCCGGGGTACGCAGTATTTT
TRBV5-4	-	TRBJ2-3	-	CASSGQGTDTQYF	TGTGCCAGCAGTGGGCAGGGCACAGATACGCAGTATTTT
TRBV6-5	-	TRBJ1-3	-	CAAILGNTIYF	TGTGCCGCGATTTTGGGAAACACCATATATTTT
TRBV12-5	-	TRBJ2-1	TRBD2	CASGLPWTSGGSYNEQFF	TGTGCTAGTGGTTTGCCCTGGACTAGCGGGGGTTCATACAATGAGCAGTTCTTC
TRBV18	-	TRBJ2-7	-	CASSPSNREQYF	TGTGCCAGCTCACCAAGTAACCGAGAGCAGTACTTC
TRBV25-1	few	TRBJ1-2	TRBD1	CASSAQNRGDYGYTF	TGTGCCAGCAGTGCTCAGAACAGGGGGGACTATGGCTACACCTTC
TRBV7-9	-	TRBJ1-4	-	CASSRGLRGEKLFF	TGTGCCAGCAGCCGGGGGCTGAGGGGTGAAAAACTGTTTTTT
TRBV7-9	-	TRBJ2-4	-	CASSFGTRNIQYF	TGTGCCAGCAGCTTTGGTACCCGGAACATTCAGTACTTC
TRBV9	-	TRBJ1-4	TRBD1	CASSPGGGEKLFF	TGTGCCAGCAGCCCAGGGGGGGGTGAAAAACTGTTTTTT
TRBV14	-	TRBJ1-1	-	CASSGGFTEAFF	TGTGCCAGCAGCGGGGGTTTCACTGAAGCTTTCTTT
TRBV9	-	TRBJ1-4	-	CASSASGVANEKLFF	TGTGCCAGCAGCGCTTCAGGGGTGGCTAATGAAAAACTGTTTTTT
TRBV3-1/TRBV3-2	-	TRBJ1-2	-	CASSQGQGNYGYTF	TGTGCCAGCAGCCAAGGTCAGGGAAACTATGGCTACACCTTC